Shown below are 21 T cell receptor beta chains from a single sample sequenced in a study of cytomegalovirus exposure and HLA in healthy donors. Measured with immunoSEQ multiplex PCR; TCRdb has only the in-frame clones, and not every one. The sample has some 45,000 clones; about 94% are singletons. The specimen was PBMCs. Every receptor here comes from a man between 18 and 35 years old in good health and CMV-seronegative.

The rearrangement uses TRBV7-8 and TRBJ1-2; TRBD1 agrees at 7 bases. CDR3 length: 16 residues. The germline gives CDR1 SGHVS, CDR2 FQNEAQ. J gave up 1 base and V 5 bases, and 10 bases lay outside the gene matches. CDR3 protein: CASSQAGTASNYGYTF. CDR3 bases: TGTGCCAGCAGCCAGGCCGGGACAGCCAGTAACTATGGCTACACCTTC.

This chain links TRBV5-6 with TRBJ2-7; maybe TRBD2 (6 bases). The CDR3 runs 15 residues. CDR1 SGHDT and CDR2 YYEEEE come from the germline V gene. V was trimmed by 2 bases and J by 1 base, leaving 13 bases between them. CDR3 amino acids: CASSFRGAGSYEQYF. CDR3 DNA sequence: TGTGCCAGCAGCTTTAGGGGAGCGGGTTCCTACGAGCAGTACTTC.

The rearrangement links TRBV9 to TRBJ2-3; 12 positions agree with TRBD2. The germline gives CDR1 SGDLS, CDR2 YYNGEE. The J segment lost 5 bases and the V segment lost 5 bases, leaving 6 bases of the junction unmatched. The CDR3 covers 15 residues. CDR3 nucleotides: TGTGCCAGCAGTCCTAGCGGGAGGGCCCAAGATACGCAGTATTTT. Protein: CASSPSGRAQDTQYF.

The CDR3 bases are TGCAGCGTCCCAAGCGGGAGGACTTACAATGAGCAGTTCTTC. Translation: CSVPSGRTYNEQFF. The chain links TRBV29-1 to TRBJ2-1, with 9 bases fitting TRBD2. Germline assignment: CDR1 SQVTM and CDR2 ANQGSEA. V dropped 6 bases and J dropped 4; count of bases not matched to a gene: 7. CDR3 length: 14 amino acids.

For the CDR3, the DNA is TGTGCCAGCGTTTCAAGGCAGGTCCAAGAGACCCAGTACTTC. It codes for CASVSRQVQETQYF. The genes are TRBV6-1 and TRBJ2-5; D ambiguous. Trimming removed 8 bases at V and 1 base at J, with 14 bases between. The V gene's germline CDR1 is MNHNS and CDR2 SASEGT. The CDR3 sequence is 14 residues long.

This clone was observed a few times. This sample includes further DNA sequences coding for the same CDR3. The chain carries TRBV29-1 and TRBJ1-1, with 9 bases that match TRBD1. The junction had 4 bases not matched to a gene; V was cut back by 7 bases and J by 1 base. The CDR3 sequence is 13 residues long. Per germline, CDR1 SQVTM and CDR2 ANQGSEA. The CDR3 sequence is CSGKTGGNTEAFF. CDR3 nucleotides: TGCAGCGGGAAGACAGGGGGGAACACTGAAGCTTTCTTT.

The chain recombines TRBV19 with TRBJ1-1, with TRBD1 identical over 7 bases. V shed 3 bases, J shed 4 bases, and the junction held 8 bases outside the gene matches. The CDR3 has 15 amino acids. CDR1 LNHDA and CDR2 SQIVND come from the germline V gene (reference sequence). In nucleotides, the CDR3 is TGTGCCAGTAGTATTGGGACAGTGGAGGGCACTGAAGCTTTCTTT. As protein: CASSIGTVEGTEAFF.

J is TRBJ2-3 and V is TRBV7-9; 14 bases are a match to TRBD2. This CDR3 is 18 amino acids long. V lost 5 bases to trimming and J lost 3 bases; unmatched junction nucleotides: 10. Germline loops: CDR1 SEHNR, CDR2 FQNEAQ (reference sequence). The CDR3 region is CASSTGLAGGQGTDTQYF. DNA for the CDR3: TGTGCCAGCAGCACCGGACTAGCGGGGGGCCAGGGGACAGATACGCAGTATTTT.

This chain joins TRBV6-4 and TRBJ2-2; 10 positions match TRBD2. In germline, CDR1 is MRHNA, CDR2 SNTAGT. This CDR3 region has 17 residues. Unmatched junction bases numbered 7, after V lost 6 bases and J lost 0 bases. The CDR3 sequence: CASSALAGATNTGELFF. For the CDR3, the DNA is TGTGCCAGCAGCGCTCTAGCGGGGGCGACGAACACCGGGGAGCTGTTTTTT.

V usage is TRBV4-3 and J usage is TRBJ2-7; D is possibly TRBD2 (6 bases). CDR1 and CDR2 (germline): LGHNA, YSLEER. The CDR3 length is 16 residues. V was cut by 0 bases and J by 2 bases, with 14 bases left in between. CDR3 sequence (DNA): TGCGCCAGCAGCCAAGATGGGGCGGGGCCCGCCTACGAGCAGTACTTC. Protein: CASSQDGAGPAYEQYF.

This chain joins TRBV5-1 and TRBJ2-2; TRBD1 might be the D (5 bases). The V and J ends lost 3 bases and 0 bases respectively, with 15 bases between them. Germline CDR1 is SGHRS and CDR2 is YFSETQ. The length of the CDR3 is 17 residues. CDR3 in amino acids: CASSSLATATNTGELFF. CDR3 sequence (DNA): TGCGCCAGCAGCTCACTTGCGACAGCTACGAACACCGGGGAGCTGTTTTTT.

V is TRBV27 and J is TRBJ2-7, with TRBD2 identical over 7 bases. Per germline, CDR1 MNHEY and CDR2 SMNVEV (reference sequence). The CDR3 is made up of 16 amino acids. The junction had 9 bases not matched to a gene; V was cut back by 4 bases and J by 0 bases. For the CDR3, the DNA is TGTGCCAGCAGTTACCCCGGGGGGATGTTCTCCTACGAGCAGTACTTC. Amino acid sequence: CASSYPGGMFSYEQYF.

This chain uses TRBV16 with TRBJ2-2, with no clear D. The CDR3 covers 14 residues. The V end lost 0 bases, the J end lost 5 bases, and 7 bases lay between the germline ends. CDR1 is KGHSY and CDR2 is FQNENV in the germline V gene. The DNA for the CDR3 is TGTGCCAGCAGCCAATCGGAAGCGACCGGGGAGCTGTTTTTT. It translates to CASSQSEATGELFF.

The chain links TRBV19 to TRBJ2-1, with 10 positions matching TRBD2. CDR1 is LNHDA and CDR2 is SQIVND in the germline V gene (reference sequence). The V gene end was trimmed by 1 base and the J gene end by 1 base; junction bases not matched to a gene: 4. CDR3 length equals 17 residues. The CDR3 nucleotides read TGTGCCAGTAGTATAGGGGGACTAGCGCCTTCCTACAATGAGCAGTTCTTC. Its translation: CASSIGGLAPSYNEQFF.

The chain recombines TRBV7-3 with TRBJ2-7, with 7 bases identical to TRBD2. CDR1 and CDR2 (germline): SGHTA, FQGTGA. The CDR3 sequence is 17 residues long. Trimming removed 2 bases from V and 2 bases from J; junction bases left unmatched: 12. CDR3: CASSLRASGTAAYEQYF. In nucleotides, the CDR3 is TGTGCCAGCAGCTTACGGGCTAGCGGTACAGCCGCCTACGAGCAGTACTTC.

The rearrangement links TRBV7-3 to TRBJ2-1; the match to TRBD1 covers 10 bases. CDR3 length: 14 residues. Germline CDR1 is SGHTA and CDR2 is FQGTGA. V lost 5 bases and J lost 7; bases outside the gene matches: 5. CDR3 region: CASSPRTGGNEQFF. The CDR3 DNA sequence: TGTGCCAGCAGCCCAAGGACAGGGGGGAATGAGCAGTTCTTC.

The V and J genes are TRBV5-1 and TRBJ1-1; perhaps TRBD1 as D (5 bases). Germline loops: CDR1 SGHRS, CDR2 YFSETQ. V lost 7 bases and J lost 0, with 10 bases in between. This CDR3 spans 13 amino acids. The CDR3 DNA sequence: TGCGCCAGCTTCGACAGTTTGAACACTGAAGCTTTCTTT. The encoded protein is CASFDSLNTEAFF.

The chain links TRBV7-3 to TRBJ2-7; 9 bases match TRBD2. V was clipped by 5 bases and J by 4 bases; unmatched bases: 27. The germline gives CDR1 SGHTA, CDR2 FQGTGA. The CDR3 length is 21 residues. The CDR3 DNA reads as TGTGCCAGCAGCCCCCACGCGGGACGGGGCCTGGCGGGAGGGCTTGCATACGAGCAGTACTTC. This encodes CASSPHAGRGLAGGLAYEQYF.

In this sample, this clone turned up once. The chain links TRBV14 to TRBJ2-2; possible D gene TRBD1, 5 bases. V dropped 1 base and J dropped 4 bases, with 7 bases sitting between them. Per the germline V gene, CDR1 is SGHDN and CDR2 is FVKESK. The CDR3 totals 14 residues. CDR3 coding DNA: TGTGCCAGCAGCCAAGGACAGTTCACCGGGGAGCTGTTTTTT. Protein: CASSQGQFTGELFF.

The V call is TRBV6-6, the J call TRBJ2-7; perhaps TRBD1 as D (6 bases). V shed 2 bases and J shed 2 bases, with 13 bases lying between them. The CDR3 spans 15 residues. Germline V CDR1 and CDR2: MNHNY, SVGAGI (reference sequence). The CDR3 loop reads CASSYGDRSAYEQYF. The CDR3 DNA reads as TGTGCCAGCAGTTACGGAGACAGGTCCGCCTACGAGCAGTACTTC.

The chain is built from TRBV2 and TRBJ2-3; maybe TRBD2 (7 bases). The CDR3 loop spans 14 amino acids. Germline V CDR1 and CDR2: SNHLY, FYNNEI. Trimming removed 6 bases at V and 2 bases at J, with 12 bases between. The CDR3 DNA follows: TGTGCCAGCAGGAGGGGGGGGGTCACAGATACGCAGTATTTT. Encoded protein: CASRRGGVTDTQYF. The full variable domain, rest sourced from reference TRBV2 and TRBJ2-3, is EPEVTQTPSHQVTQMGQEVILRCVPISNHLYFYWYRQILGQKVEFLVSFYNNEISEKSEIFDDQFSVERPDGSNFTLKIRSTKLEDSAMYFCASRRGGVTDTQYFGPGTRLTVL.